This T cell receptor beta chain was recorded in a study of tumour-infiltrating T cells in Burkitt lymphoma. The method was immunoSEQ multiplex PCR; TCRdb's version includes in-frame clones alone and lacks a portion of them. Of 13,000 or so clones in the sample, about 85% were seen once. CDR1 is SNHLY, CDR2 FYNNEI, per germline. The CDR3 loop spans 13 amino acids. V was clipped by 6 bases and J by 3 bases, with 12 bases between them. This TCR was recovered from a human donor with diffuse large B-cell lymphoma. Sequencing was performed on tumor tissue. The chain has TRBV2 and TRBJ2-7, with a tentative D call TRBD2 (6 bases). The CDR3 sequence is CASSPGGYYEQYF. CDR3 DNA: TGTGCCAGCAGCCCTGGGGGGTACTACGAGCAGTACTTC.